This TCR beta chain was recorded in a study of B cell selection in AIRE deficiency (dated by TCRdb to 2018 to 2020). With respect to the entire study: TCRbeta repertoires of sorted blood CD4+ conventional T cells and regulatory T cells were compared between AIRE-deficient patients and healthy controls. The TCR-sequenced cohort comprised about five AIRE-deficient APECED patients and about five healthy control donors.

Conventional CD4 T cells were sorted as cells that were CD4+CD127+. Control samples came from healthy donors unrelated to the patients. Tconv and Treg cells for TCRbeta sequencing were sorted on a FACSAria flow cytometer. Sorted cells were collected into 5-ml round-bottom polystyrene tubes, and dry cell pellets were frozen at -80°C before sequencing. The immunoSEQ platform was used to sequence the TCRbeta chains. The study's own analysis went as follows. When conventional T cell repertoires were pooled, 90,000 to 110,000 distinct in-frame TCRbeta sequences were obtained from patients and just over 130,000 from healthy donors. Public Treg TCRbeta sequences were defined as those shared by two or more individuals and were then searched for in Tconv repertoires. Group differences were tested with Mann-Whitney U tests and Bonferroni-Dunn correction in GraphPad Prism 7.03. TCRdb carries this immuneACCESS record with in-frame sequences only. Its versions omit some clonotypes, under half of them owing to an unresolved V gene in the studies checked, with the rest unexplained. The V and J calls and clone size come from that table; D and trimming were worked out from the DNA. The sample contains 20,000 to 25,000 clones, roughly 95% of them found a single time. The ten top clones hold roughly 0.2% of the sample.

Broader findings and caveats from the paper: Shared Treg sequences had shorter CDR3s, reflecting a bias toward rearrangements with few non-templated nucleotide insertions. Tconv and Treg cells from AIRE-deficient patients showed TCRBV gene usage, CDR3 length and TCR diversity similar to those of healthy donors. Only TCRbeta chains were sequenced, and 36.6% of shared healthy-donor Treg sequences were also present in healthy Tconv cells, possibly due to differing TCRalpha chains. Among a few thousand shared Treg TCRbeta sequences, 25% to 40% were shared exclusively among healthy donors and 8.5% to 10% exclusively among patients, which suggests that Treg selection is less efficient in the absence of AIRE. About 32% of Treg TCRbeta sequences shared among healthy donors appeared in patient Tconv cells, suggesting diversion of Treg-biased clones into the Tconv compartment.

The CDR3 spans 14 residues, from the cysteine through the phenylalanine. Just CDR3 DNA is preserved here, 42 bases in frame from base 1. The germline V and J ends show losses of 7 bases and 2 bases respectively, and no gene match explains 5 bases of the junction. Reading the germline V gene (reference sequence) gives CDR1 LNHDA and CDR2 SQIVND. With regard to this clone: The antigen this receptor binds is unknown. The sample holds no much larger clone one base away, and base qualities are not on file.

The sequencing sample was made of CD4+CD127+ conventional T cells sorted from PBMCs. The sequence came from a human donor in good health. This chain joins TRBV19 to TRBJ2-1; TRBD1 aligns with 7 central bases. The CDR3 loop reads CASTIQGTYNEQFF. The nucleotides are TGTGCCAGTACCATACAGGGGACCTACAATGAGCAGTTCTTC.